Given below is one TCR beta chain in context. The sample is drawn from a study of siplizumab effects on memory and regulatory T cells. The germline V gene has CDR1 LGHNA and CDR2 YNFKEQ. Trimming took 3 bases from V and 4 from J, leaving 12 bases between them. The CDR3 loop spans 14 amino acids. The repertoire was sequenced with immunoSEQ multiplex PCR; TCRdb's copy has only in-frame clones and lacks some. The data contain about 55,000 clones, less than 98% of them seen just once; the ten biggest clones take up about 0.6%. The chain combines TRBV4-2 with TRBJ1-2; tentative D call: TRBD1 (6 bases). The sample taken for sequencing was naive CD4+ T cells sorted from blood. The clonotype originates from a human donor in good health. DNA for the CDR3: TGTGCCAGCAGCCACCACAGGGAGGGCTATGGCTACACCTTC. Residues: CASSHHREGYGYTF.